The 26 T cell receptor beta chains below come from one sample, sequenced in a study of technical replicates of blood from a few donors. The protocol was immunoSEQ multiplex PCR, while the TCRdb copy is restricted to in-frame clones and leaves out a portion. This table holds tens of thousands of clones, more than 90% found once. The sample consisted of PBMCs. Receptors originate from a human donor in good health. Some clones in this sample may be carry-over from other donors' samples.

The chain uses TRBV2 and TRBJ1-3; perhaps TRBD1 as D (5 bases). Germline V gene lookup returns CDR1 SNHLY and CDR2 FYNNEI. V was clipped by 3 bases and J by 0 bases, with 6 bases between them. The CDR3 is 14 residues long. The DNA of the CDR3 is TGTGCCAGCAGTGAGGGGGGCTCTGGAAACACCATATATTTT. Translating gives CASSEGGSGNTIYF.

In DNA, the CDR3 is TGTGCCAGCAGCCGGCTCCGGGGGGGCTCCCTGAACTCCTACGAGCAGTACTTC. It yields the protein CASSRLRGGSLNSYEQYF. The chain employs TRBV7-9 and TRBJ2-7; 8 bases are a match to TRBD2. Germline values: CDR1 SEHNR, CDR2 FQNEAQ (reference sequence). The CDR3 spans 18 residues. J lost 0 bases, V lost 5 bases, and 15 bases had no gene match.

The gene calls are TRBV10-3 and TRBJ2-7; D is possibly TRBD1 (6 bases). The CDR3 length is 16 residues. Germline V gene sequence: CDR1 ENHRY, CDR2 SYGVKD. Trimming removed 0 bases at V and 5 bases at J, with 17 bases between. The CDR3 nucleotides read TGTGCCATCAGTGAGTCGGGGGCAGATAGTGCGGACGAGCAGTACTTC. This codes for CAISESGADSADEQYF.

This clone was detected only once. As DNA, the CDR3 is TGTGCCACCCGACAGGGCCTCAATTCACCCCTCCACTTT. It specifies CATRQGLNSPLHF. J is TRBJ1-6 and V is TRBV10-3; 7 bases match TRBD1. The germline V gene encodes CDR1 ENHRY and CDR2 SYGVKD. The CDR3 length is 13 residues. J gave up 7 bases and V 10 bases, and 7 bases lay outside the gene matches.

CDR3 loop: CASSLRGTVQAGELFF. The CDR3 DNA reads as TGTGCCAGCAGCTTGCGGGGGACAGTCCAAGCCGGGGAGCTGTTTTTT. This rearrangement joins TRBV5-8 to TRBJ2-2; possible D gene TRBD1, 7 bases. The CDR3 extends over 16 amino acids. The germline V gene has CDR1 SGHTS and CDR2 YDEGEE. The germline V and J ends were trimmed by 1 base and 6 bases, with 16 bases remaining between them.

DNA of the CDR3: TGCGCCAGCAGCTTGAACAGGGGAAACACTGAAGCTTTCTTT. Protein product: CASSLNRGNTEAFF. V gene TRBV5-1 combines with J gene TRBJ1-1; 7 positions match TRBD1. J was trimmed by 2 bases and V by 1 base; bases with no gene match: 2. The CDR3 runs 14 residues. CDR1 is SGHRS, CDR2 YFSETQ, per germline.

This clone has only one observation. The CDR3 region is CASSLGQGNTEAFF. The DNA of the CDR3 is TGTGCCAGCAGCCTGGGACAGGGGAACACTGAAGCTTTCTTT. The V and J genes are TRBV28 and TRBJ1-1; 9 bases fit TRBD1. From germline, CDR1 is MDHEN and CDR2 SYDVKM. This CDR3 has 14 residues. The V segment lost 6 bases and the J segment 1 base; nucleotides outside the gene matches: 3.

The rearrangement joins TRBV5-6 to TRBJ2-7; TRBD1 agrees at 10 bases. Trimming at V came to 4 bases and at J to 4 bases, leaving 5 bases not matched to a gene. CDR1 and CDR2 from the germline V gene are SGHDT and YYEEEE. The CDR3 has 14 amino acids. This CDR3 is CASSETGGGYEQYF. The DNA for the CDR3 is TGTGCCAGCAGCGAGACAGGGGGCGGATACGAGCAGTACTTC.

The V and J genes are TRBV7-9 and TRBJ2-2, with TRBD2 as a possible D gene (7 bases). Germline V lookup: CDR1 SEHNR, CDR2 FQNEAQ (reference sequence). The V and J ends lost 5 bases and 5 bases respectively, with 12 bases between them. CDR3 length equals 14 residues. CDR3 loop: CASSIGGLTGELFF. In DNA, the CDR3 is TGTGCCAGCAGCATCGGGGGGCTAACCGGGGAGCTGTTTTTT.

The rearrangement links TRBV5-4 to TRBJ1-2, with D tentatively TRBD1 (6 bases). The CDR3 length is 14 residues. The ends were cut back, 4 bases at V and 5 bases at J, with 15 bases in the middle. CDR1 and CDR2 from the germline V gene are SGHNT and YYREEE (reference sequence). The CDR3 nucleotides are TGTGCCAGCAGCCGACCCGGGACAATTTATGGCTACACCTTC. This encodes CASSRPGTIYGYTF.

This chain links TRBV5-4 with TRBJ2-7, with TRBD2 matching over 8 bases. Germline V gene sequence: CDR1 SGHNT, CDR2 YYREEE (reference sequence). The CDR3 contains 18 residues. J lost 0 bases, V lost 4 bases, and 15 bases had no gene match. CDR3 sequence: CASSPRTRGGPSSYEQYF. CDR3 sequence (DNA): TGTGCCAGCAGCCCACGAACTCGGGGGGGCCCAAGCTCCTACGAGCAGTACTTC.

V is TRBV19 and J is TRBJ2-1; D remains ambiguous. Germline V gene data show CDR1 as LNHDA and CDR2 as SQIVND (reference sequence). CDR3 length: 15 residues. V lost 9 bases to trimming and J lost 0 bases, with 15 bases between them. This CDR3 reads CARLRVRSSYNEQFF. As DNA, the CDR3 is TGTGCCAGACTTCGGGTGCGAAGCTCCTACAATGAGCAGTTCTTC.

The genes are TRBV7-4 and TRBJ1-6, with TRBD1 matching 7 bases. Germline V gives CDR1 SGHVT, CDR2 SQSDAQ. This CDR3 comprises 15 residues. J gave up 5 bases and V 2 bases, and 3 bases lay outside the gene matches. The CDR3 reads CASSLKGANNSPLHF. The CDR3, as DNA: TGTGCCAGCAGCTTAAAGGGGGCTAATAATTCACCCCTCCACTTT.

CDR3 coding DNA: TGTGCCAGCAGCGTAGGACAGGGGGGCCAGCCCCAGCATTTT. This gives the protein CASSVGQGGQPQHF. The chain employs TRBV9 and TRBJ1-5; 9 bases fit TRBD1. This CDR3 spans 14 amino acids. The V segment lost 0 bases and the J segment 7 bases; nucleotides outside the gene matches: 2. The germline V gene encodes CDR1 SGDLS and CDR2 YYNGEE.

Only one count was recorded for this clone. The V and J genes are TRBV6-6 and TRBJ2-5; D is perhaps TRBD2 (6 bases). Germline CDR1 is MNHNY and CDR2 is SVGAGI (reference sequence). Trimming pared 7 bases from V and 2 bases from J, leaving 20 bases between. The CDR3 runs 16 residues. CDR3 nucleotide sequence: TGTGCCAGCACCCCCCGGGGGAGCCGGGGACAAGAGACCCAGTACTTC. Its translation: CASTPRGSRGQETQYF.

V is TRBV5-4 and J is TRBJ1-1; TRBD1 matches 7 bases. After removal of 3 bases from V and 7 bases from J, the junction contained 9 bases not matched to a gene. The CDR3 spans 14 residues. Germline V gene lookup returns CDR1 SGHNT and CDR2 YYREEE (reference sequence). The CDR3 is CASSSSGQVLEAFF. CDR3 DNA: TGTGCCAGCAGCTCGTCTGGACAGGTCCTTGAAGCTTTCTTT. Filled out from reference TRBV5-4 and TRBJ1-1, the complete variable domain reads ETGVTQSPTHLIKTRGQQVTLRCSSQSGHNTVSWYQQALGQGPQFIFQYYREEENGRGNFPPRFSGLQFPNYSSELNVNALELDDSALYLCASSSSGQVLEAFFGQGTRLTVV.

The V call is TRBV2, the J call TRBJ1-4; no reliable D call. In germline, CDR1 is SNHLY, CDR2 FYNNEI. The V gene lost 1 base and the J gene lost 4 bases, with 10 bases spanning the gap. The CDR3 runs 15 residues. CDR3 bases: TGTGCCAGCAGTGAAGAAACTGACTATAATGAAAAACTGTTTTTT. Protein sequence: CASSEETDYNEKLFF.

This chain connects TRBV7-3 to TRBJ1-2, with a tentative D call TRBD1 (5 bases). The germline V gene encodes CDR1 SGHTA and CDR2 FQGTGA. The length of the CDR3 is 13 residues. The V gene lost 3 bases and the J gene lost 8 bases, with 13 bases spanning the gap. The CDR3 DNA follows: TGTGCCAGCAGCTTTTCCCAGGGTGGAGGCTACACCTTC. Translating it yields CASSFSQGGGYTF.

The rearrangement links TRBV19 to TRBJ1-2, with TRBD1 as a possible D gene (6 bases). The germline V and J ends were trimmed by 10 bases and 6 bases, with 24 bases remaining between them. The CDR3 length is 15 residues. Germline CDR1 reads LNHDA; CDR2 reads SQIVND (reference sequence). This chain's CDR3 is CATTRGGPLADGYTF. The CDR3 DNA reads TGTGCCACAACAAGGGGGGGCCCTCTTGCGGATGGCTACACCTTC.

The chain carries TRBV19 and TRBJ2-7, with D perhaps matching TRBD2 (5 bases). V shed 3 bases and J shed 3 bases, with 12 bases lying between them. The CDR3 runs 14 residues. Looked up from germline, CDR1 is LNHDA and CDR2 is SQIVND (reference sequence). This CDR3 is CASSMRGIDYEQYF. In DNA form, the CDR3 reads TGTGCCAGTAGTATGAGAGGGATAGACTACGAGCAGTACTTC.

The chain couples TRBV10-3 to TRBJ1-5; tentative D call: TRBD1 (5 bases). Germline values: CDR1 ENHRY, CDR2 SYGVKD. V was trimmed by 4 bases and J by 1 base, leaving 11 bases between them. The CDR3 sequence is 15 residues long. DNA for the CDR3: TGTGCCATCAGTGTGGGGCAGGAAAGCAATCAGCCCCAGCATTTT. Its protein is CAISVGQESNQPQHF.

This rearrangement joins TRBV4-1 to TRBJ2-1; 7 bases are shared with TRBD1. The V gene end was trimmed by 0 bases and the J gene end by 4 bases; junction bases not matched to a gene: 9. The CDR3 spans 17 residues. Looked up from germline, CDR1 is MGHRA and CDR2 is YSYEKL. The CDR3 protein is CASSQEWRGGRYNEQFF. DNA of the CDR3: TGCGCCAGCAGCCAAGAGTGGCGAGGGGGCCGGTACAATGAGCAGTTCTTC.

The rearrangement joins TRBV4-1 to TRBJ1-2; 11 bases fit TRBD1. CDR3 size: 16 residues. V shed 0 bases, J shed 6 bases, and the junction held 6 bases outside the gene matches. Germline CDR1 and CDR2: MGHRA and YSYEKL. The CDR3 region is CASSQDTGQGVNGYTF. In nucleotides, the CDR3 is TGCGCCAGCAGCCAAGATACGGGACAGGGGGTTAATGGCTACACCTTC.

V usage is TRBV29-1 and J usage is TRBJ1-4; D ambiguous. Germline CDR1 reads SQVTM; CDR2 reads ANQGSEA. V dropped 7 bases and J dropped 6 bases, with 9 bases sitting between them. The CDR3 covers 11 residues. DNA for the CDR3: TGCAGCGGCCGGGAAGATGAAAAACTGTTTTTT. This translates into CSGREDEKLFF.

The rearrangement joins TRBV7-2 to TRBJ1-2; TRBD1 matches 9 bases. CDR1 is SGHTA, CDR2 FQGNSA, per germline. This CDR3 has 15 amino acids. The J segment lost 5 bases and the V segment lost 5 bases, leaving 9 bases of the junction unmatched. For the CDR3, the DNA is TGTGCCAGCAGCCAAAAGACAGGGGGAGGGTATGGCTACACCTTC. Translation gives CASSQKTGGGYGYTF. Full variable domain (rest looked up from reference TRBV7-2 and TRBJ1-2): GAGVSQSPSNKVTEKGKDVELRCDPISGHTALYWYRQSLGQGLEFLIYFQGNSAPDKSGLPSDRFSAERTGGSVSTLTIQRTQQEDSAVYLCASSQKTGGGYGYTFGSGTRLTVV.

The chain has TRBV7-8 and TRBJ2-5; 10 bases are a match to TRBD1. The CDR3 has 16 residues. J gave up 4 bases and V 3 bases, and 8 bases lay outside the gene matches. Germline-derived CDR1 and CDR2 are SGHVS and FQNEAQ. CDR3 sequence reads: CASSFLGTGVGETQYF. As DNA, the CDR3 is TGTGCCAGCAGCTTTTTAGGGACAGGGGTTGGAGAGACCCAGTACTTC.